This TCR beta chain was observed in a study of CD4 T cells in relation to SARS-CoV-2 and coronaviruses. The protocol was immunoSEQ multiplex PCR, while the TCRdb copy is restricted to in-frame clones and leaves out a portion. This table has roughly 25,000 clones, over 60% appearing once. CD4+ T cells from unexposed donors were obtained before the COVID-19 pandemic (2011-2018). The cells were cultured for 10 days before CD4+ T cells were isolated. As for this clone: Antigen: not known.

The TCR originated in a human donor in good health. Material for sequencing was CD4+ T cells from PBMCs, cultured in vitro.

In DNA, the CDR3 is TGTGCCAGCAGCCAAGCGCAGGGTATCGATAATTCACCCCTCCACTTT. It yields the protein CASSQAQGIDNSPLHF. The V call is TRBV3-1 (or the pseudogene TRBV3-2), the J call TRBJ1-6, with D perhaps matching TRBD1 (5 bases). V shed 1 base and J shed 5 bases, with 12 bases lying between them. Looked up from germline, CDR1 is LGHDT and CDR2 is YNNKEL (reference sequence). The CDR3 has 16 amino acids.